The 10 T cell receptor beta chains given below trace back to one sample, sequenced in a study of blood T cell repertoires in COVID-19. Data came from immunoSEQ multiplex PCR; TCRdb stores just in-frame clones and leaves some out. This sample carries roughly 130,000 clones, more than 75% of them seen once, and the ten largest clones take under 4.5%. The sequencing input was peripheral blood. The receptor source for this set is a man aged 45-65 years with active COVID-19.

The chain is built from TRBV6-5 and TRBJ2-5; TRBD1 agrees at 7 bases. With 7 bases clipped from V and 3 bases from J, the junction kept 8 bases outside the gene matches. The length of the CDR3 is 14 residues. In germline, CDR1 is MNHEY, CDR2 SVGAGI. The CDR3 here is CASTRDREKETQYF. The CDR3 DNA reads TGTGCCAGCACTAGAGACAGGGAAAAAGAGACCCAGTACTTC.

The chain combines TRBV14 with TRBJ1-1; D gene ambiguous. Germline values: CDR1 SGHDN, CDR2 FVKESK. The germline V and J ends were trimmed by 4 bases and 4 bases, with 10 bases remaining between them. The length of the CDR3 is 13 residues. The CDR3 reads CASSPVYGTEAFF. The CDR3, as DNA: TGTGCCAGCAGCCCGGTTTATGGCACTGAAGCTTTCTTT.

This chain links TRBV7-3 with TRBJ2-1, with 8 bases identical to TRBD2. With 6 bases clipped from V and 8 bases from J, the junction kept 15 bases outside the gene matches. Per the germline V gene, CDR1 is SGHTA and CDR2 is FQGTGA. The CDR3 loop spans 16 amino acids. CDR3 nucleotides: TGTGCCAGCAGGCTTAAGAGACGGGGGGGCCTCGATGAGCAGTTCTTC. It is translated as CASRLKRRGGLDEQFF.

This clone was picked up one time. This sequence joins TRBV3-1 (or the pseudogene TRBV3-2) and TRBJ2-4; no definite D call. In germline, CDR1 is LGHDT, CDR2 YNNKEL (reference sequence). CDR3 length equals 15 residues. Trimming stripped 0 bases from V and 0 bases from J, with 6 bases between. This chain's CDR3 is CASSQEDIAKNIQYF. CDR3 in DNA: TGTGCCAGCAGCCAAGAAGACATAGCCAAAAACATTCAGTACTTC.

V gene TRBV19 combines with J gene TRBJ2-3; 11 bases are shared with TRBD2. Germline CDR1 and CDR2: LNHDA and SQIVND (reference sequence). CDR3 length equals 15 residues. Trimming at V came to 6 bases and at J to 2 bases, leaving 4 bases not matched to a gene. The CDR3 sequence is CASRGTSGNTDTQYF. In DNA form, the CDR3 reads TGTGCCAGTAGAGGGACTAGCGGAAACACAGATACGCAGTATTTT.

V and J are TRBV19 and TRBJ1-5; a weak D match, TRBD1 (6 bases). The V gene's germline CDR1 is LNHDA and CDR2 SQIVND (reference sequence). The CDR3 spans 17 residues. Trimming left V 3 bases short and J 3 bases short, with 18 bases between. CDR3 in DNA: TGTGCCAGTAGTATCGGGACATCCTCTAACCTCAATCAGCCCCAGCATTTT. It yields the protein CASSIGTSSNLNQPQHF.

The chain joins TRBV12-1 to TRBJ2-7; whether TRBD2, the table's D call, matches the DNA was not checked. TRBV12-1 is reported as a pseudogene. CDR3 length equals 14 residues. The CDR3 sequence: CASSRRLADYEQYV. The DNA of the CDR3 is TGTGCCAGCAGCCGTAGACTAGCAGACTACGAGCAGTACGTC.

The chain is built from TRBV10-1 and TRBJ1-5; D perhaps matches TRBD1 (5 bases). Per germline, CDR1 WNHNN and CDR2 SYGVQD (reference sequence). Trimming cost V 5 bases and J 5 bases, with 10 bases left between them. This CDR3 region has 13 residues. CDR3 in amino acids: CASSPGRDQPQHF. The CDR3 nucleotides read TGCGCCAGCAGTCCAGGGAGGGATCAGCCCCAGCATTTT.

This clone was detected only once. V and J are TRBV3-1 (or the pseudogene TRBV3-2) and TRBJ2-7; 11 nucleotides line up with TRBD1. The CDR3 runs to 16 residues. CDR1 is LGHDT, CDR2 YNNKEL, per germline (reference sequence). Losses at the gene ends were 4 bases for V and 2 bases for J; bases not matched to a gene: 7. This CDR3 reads CASSRVGTGGTYEQYF. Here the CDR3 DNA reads TGTGCCAGCAGCCGAGTGGGGACAGGGGGGACCTACGAGCAGTACTTC.

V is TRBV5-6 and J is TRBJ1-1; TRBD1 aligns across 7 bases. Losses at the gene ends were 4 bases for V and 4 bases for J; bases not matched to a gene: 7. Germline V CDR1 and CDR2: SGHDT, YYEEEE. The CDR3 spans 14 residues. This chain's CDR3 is CASSAGGNPTEAFF. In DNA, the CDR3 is TGTGCCAGCAGCGCAGGGGGAAACCCCACTGAAGCTTTCTTT.